Listed below are T cell receptor beta chains from one sample, sequenced in a study of neurological immune-mediated disorders. TCRdb analysed the 5' RACE reads with MiXCR anew, one entry per CDR3 protein. The sample includes 55,000 to 65,000 distinct CDR3 sequences, 3% to 4.5% of them seen just once. What was sequenced was PBMCs. These receptors all come from a woman aged 25 to 39 with multiple sclerosis. The CDR3 runs from the conserved cysteine through the conserved F or W. The D gene is left open where the match is weak. Not every row has a clone size; where given, it reads once, few, many or a size class.

clone_size,v_call,d_call,j_call,cdr3_nt,cdr3_aa
many,TRBV7-6,-,TRBJ1-1,TGTGCCAGCAGCCTCGTACGGGACACTGAAGCTTTCTTT,CASSLVRDTEAFF
many,TRBV5-1,-,TRBJ1-6,TGCGCCAGCAGCTTGGTCGGCGGAGGGACGAATTCACCCCTCCACTTT,CASSLVGGGTNSPLHF
many,TRBV6-2/TRBV6-3,-,TRBJ2-6,TGTGCCAGCAGTTATCTCGGGACTGGGGCCAACGTCCTGACTTTC,CASSYLGTGANVLTF
many,TRBV20-1,TRBD1,TRBJ2-7,TGCAGTGCTAGGCCGGGACAGGGGTTGGAACAGTACTTC,CSARPGQGLEQYF
few,TRBV18,TRBD1,TRBJ2-1,TGTGCCAGCTCACCAATAGGGACAGGGTACAATGAGCAGTTCTTC,CASSPIGTGYNEQFF
many,TRBV12-3/TRBV12-4,-,TRBJ1-4,TGTGCCAGCAGTTTTAACGCCAGGGAAAAACTGTTTTTT,CASSFNAREKLFF
many,TRBV5-1,-,TRBJ2-3,TGCGCCAGCAGCGACGGCCTACTTGGGACAGATACGCAGTATTTT,CASSDGLLGTDTQYF
many,TRBV29-1,TRBD2,TRBJ2-1,TGCAGCGCCAGCTTTAGCGGGAGTTCGAATGAGCAGTTCTTC,CSASFSGSSNEQFF
many,TRBV29-1,-,TRBJ2-2,TGCAGCGTCTATAAAACCGGGGAGCTGTTTTTT,CSVYKTGELFF
many,TRBV5-1,-,TRBJ2-1,TGCGCCAGCAGCTTGGGGGGCCCCTTGGGCTACAATGAGCAGTTCTTC,CASSLGGPLGYNEQFF
few,TRBV7-6,-,TRBJ2-3,TGTGCCAGCAGCTTGGACTCTAGAGGGGGTGATACGCAGTATTTT,CASSLDSRGGDTQYF
many,TRBV20-1,-,TRBJ2-1,TGCAGTGCTAGAGACAGGGGCAGGAATGAGCAGTTCTTC,CSARDRGRNEQFF
many,TRBV12-3/TRBV12-4,-,TRBJ2-5,TGTGCCAGCAGATCTGGAGAGACCCAGTACTTC,CASRSGETQYF
many,TRBV4-1,TRBD2,TRBJ2-7,TGCGCCAGCAGCCAAGAGAGCGGGATATACAACGAGCAGTACTTC,CASSQESGIYNEQYF
many,TRBV28,-,TRBJ2-6,TGTGCCAGCACCCTTCGCAGGGTCCCCCTCCTCTCTGGGGCCAACGTCCTGACTTTC,CASTLRRVPLLSGANVLTF
-,TRBV29-1,-,TRBJ1-5,TGCAGCGTTGGAGGTTCTGGCAATCAGCCCCAGAATTTT,CSVGGSGNQPQNF
many,TRBV14,-,TRBJ1-1,TGTGCCAGCAGCCCACAAGGGCGGGCTTTCTTT,CASSPQGRAFF